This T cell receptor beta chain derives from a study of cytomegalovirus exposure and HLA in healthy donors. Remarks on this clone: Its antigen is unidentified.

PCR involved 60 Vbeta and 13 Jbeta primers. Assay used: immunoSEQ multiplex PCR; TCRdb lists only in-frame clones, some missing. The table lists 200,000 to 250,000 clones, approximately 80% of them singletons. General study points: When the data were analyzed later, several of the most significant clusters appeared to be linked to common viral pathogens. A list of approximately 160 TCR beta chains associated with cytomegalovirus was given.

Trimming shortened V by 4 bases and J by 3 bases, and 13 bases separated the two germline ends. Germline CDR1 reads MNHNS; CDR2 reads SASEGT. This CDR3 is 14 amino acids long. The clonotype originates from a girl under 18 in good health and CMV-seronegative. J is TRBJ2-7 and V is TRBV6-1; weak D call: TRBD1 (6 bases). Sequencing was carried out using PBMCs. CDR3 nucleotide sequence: TGTGCCAGCAGTGTAGAGAGCAGGGGCTACGAGCAGTACTTC. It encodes CASSVESRGYEQYF.